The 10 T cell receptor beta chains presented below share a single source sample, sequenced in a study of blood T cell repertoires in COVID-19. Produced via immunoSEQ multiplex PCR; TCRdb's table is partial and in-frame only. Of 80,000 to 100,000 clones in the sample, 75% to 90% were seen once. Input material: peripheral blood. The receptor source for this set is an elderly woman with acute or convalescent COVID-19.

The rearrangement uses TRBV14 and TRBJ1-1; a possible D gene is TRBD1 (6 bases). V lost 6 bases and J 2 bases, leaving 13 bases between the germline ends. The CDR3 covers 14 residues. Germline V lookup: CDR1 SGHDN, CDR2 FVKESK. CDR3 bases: TGTGCCAGCAGTCCAACAGGGTTTAACACTGAAGCTTTCTTT. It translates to CASSPTGFNTEAFF.

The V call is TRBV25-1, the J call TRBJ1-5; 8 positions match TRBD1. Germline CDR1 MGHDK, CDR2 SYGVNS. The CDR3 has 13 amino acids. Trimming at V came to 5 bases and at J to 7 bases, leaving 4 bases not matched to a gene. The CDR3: CASSSGGAQPQHF. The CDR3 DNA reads TGTGCCAGCAGTTCAGGGGGCGCACAGCCCCAGCATTTT. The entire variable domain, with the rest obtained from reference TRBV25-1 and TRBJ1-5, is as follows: EADIYQTPRYLVIGTGKKITLECSQTMGHDKMYWYQQDPGMELHLIHYSYGVNSTEKGDLSSESTVSRIRTEHFPLTLESARPSHTSQYLCASSSGGAQPQHFGDGTRLSIL.

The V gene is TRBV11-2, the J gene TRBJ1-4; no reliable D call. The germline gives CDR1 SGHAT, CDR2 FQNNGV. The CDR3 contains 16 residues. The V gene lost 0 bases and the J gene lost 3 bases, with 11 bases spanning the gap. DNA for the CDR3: TGTGCCAGCAGCTTAGAGCTGGTGTCGGCTAATGAAAAACTGTTTTTT. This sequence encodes CASSLELVSANEKLFF.

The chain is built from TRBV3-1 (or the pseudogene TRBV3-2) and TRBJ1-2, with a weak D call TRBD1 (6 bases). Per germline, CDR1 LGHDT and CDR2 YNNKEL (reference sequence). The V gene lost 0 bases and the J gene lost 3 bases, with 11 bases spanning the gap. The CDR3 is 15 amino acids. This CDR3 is CASSQEQGRHYGYTF. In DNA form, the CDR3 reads TGTGCCAGCAGCCAAGAACAGGGTCGGCACTATGGCTACACCTTC.

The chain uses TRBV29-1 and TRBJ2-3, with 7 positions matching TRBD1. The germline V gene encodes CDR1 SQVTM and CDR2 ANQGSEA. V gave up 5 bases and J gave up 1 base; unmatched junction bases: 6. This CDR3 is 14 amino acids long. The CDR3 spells CSVNRGLGTDTQYF. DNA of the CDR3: TGCAGCGTTAACAGGGGCCTGGGCACAGATACGCAGTATTTT.

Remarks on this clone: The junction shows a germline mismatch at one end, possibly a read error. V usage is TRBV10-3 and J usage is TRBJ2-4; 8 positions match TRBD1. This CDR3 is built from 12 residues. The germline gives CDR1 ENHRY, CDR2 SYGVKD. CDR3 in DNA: TGTGCCACGACAGGGGTACAAAACATTCAGTACTTT. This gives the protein CATTGVQNIQYF.

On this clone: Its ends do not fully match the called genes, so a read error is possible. The CDR3 loop reads CASRTGGSKNIQYF. CDR3 bases: TGTGCCAGCAGGACCGGAGGTAGCAAAAACATTCAGTACTTT. This sequence joins TRBV2 and TRBJ2-4; possible D gene TRBD2, 5 bases. The CDR3 runs to 14 residues. From germline, CDR1 is SNHLY and CDR2 FYNNEI.

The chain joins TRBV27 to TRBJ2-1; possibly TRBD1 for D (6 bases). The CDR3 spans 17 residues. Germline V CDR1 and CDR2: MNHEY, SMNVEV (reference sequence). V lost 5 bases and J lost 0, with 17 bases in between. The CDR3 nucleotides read TGTGCCAGCAGTGTCCCCTCCGACAGGAGCTCCTACAATGAGCAGTTCTTC. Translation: CASSVPSDRSSYNEQFF.

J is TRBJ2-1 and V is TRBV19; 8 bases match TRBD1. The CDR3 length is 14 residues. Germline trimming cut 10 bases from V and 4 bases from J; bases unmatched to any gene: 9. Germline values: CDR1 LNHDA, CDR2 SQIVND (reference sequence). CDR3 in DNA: TGTGCCACCACAGACAGGGGTTATTACAATGAGCAGTTCTTC. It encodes CATTDRGYYNEQFF.

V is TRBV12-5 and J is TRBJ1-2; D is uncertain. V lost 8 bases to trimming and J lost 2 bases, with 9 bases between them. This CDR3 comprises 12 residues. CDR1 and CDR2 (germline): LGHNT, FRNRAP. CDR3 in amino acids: CASSFPNYGYTF. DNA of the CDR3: TGTGCTAGTTCTTTTCCGAACTATGGCTACACCTTC.